These 19 T cell receptor beta chains originate from one sample sequenced in a study of tumor-infiltrating lymphocytes in localized non-small cell lung cancer. Sequenced by immunoSEQ multiplex PCR; TCRdb stores in-frame clones only, minus some. This table has around 13,000 clones, 68% appearing once. Sequencing was carried out using uninvolved lung tissue not adjacent to the tumor. These receptors were taken from a human donor with non-small cell lung cancer.

The chain has TRBV7-3 and TRBJ1-2; D possibly corresponds to TRBD1 (6 bases). Trimming left V 5 bases short and J 6 bases short, with 13 bases between. Germline V gene sequence: CDR1 SGHTA, CDR2 FQGTGA. The length of the CDR3 is 13 residues. Here the CDR3 reads CASSDLTGNGYTF. In DNA, the CDR3 is TGTGCCAGCAGCGACCTGACAGGCAATGGCTACACCTTC.

Of note for this clone: The sample carries other DNA sequences with the same CDR3. The chain couples TRBV28 to TRBJ2-7; D is perhaps TRBD2 (5 bases). The CDR3 is 14 amino acids. V dropped 8 bases and J dropped 3 bases, with 17 bases sitting between them. Germline assignment: CDR1 MDHEN and CDR2 SYDVKM. DNA for the CDR3: TGTGCCAGCGGTAATCTAGCAGGAGTCTACGAGCAGTACTTC. Its translation: CASGNLAGVYEQYF.

The rearrangement uses TRBV13 and TRBJ1-1, with D unclear. This CDR3 region has 14 residues. Germline CDR1 PRHDT, CDR2 FYEKMQ (reference sequence). V shed 0 bases and J shed 4 bases, with 9 bases lying between them. The CDR3 nucleotides read TGTGCCAGCAGCTTAGGCGGTCCGGGCACTGAAGCTTTCTTT. This gives the protein CASSLGGPGTEAFF.

There are a few counts of this clone. Here the CDR3 DNA reads TGTGCCTGGCAGGGTTCTGGGGCCAACGTCCTGACTTTC. It encodes CAWQGSGANVLTF. This rearrangement joins TRBV30 to TRBJ2-6, with D perhaps TRBD1 (5 bases). Germline CDR1 and CDR2: GTSNPN and SVGIG (reference sequence). The CDR3 is made up of 13 amino acids. The V end lost 5 bases, the J end lost 1 base, and 6 bases lay between the germline ends.

The V call is TRBV7-2, the J call TRBJ1-2, with D unclear. This CDR3 region has 13 residues. The germline V gene has CDR1 SGHTA and CDR2 FQGNSA. The germline V and J ends were trimmed by 3 bases and 0 bases, with 5 bases remaining between them. The DNA for the CDR3 is TGTGCCAGCAGCTTCCAGTCTAACTATGGCTACACCTTC. Translation gives CASSFQSNYGYTF.

V gene TRBV28 combines with J gene TRBJ1-1; tentatively, D is TRBD1 (5 bases). CDR1 is MDHEN and CDR2 is SYDVKM in the germline V gene. The CDR3 has 13 residues. The V end lost 7 bases, the J end lost 2 bases, and 11 bases lay between the germline ends. CDR3 bases: TGTGCCAGCATTCGACAGCCTAACACTGAAGCTTTCTTT. Translated: CASIRQPNTEAFF.

The chain joins TRBV11-2 to TRBJ1-3; D unresolved. The CDR3 has 14 residues. CDR1 SGHAT and CDR2 FQNNGV come from the germline V gene. V lost 5 bases and J 4 bases, leaving 12 bases between the germline ends. The CDR3 protein is CASSINPWGNTIYF. CDR3 nucleotides: TGTGCCAGCAGCATCAATCCTTGGGGAAACACCATATATTTT.

V and J are TRBV5-6 and TRBJ2-7, with 7 bases fitting TRBD1. The germline gives CDR1 SGHDT, CDR2 YYEEEE. The CDR3 contains 13 residues. V gave up 3 bases and J gave up 5 bases; unmatched junction bases: 5. The CDR3 reads CASSSMTGNEQYV. CDR3 coding DNA: TGTGCCAGCAGCTCTATGACAGGGAACGAGCAGTACGTC.

The chain employs TRBV2 and TRBJ2-7; D not resolved. Germline loops: CDR1 SNHLY, CDR2 FYNNEI. The CDR3 is made up of 12 amino acids. CDR3: CASSEASYDQYV. For the CDR3, the DNA is TGTGCCAGCAGTGAAGCTAGCTACGACCAGTACGTC.

This chain connects TRBV4-2 to TRBJ1-5; D is perhaps TRBD1 (6 bases). This CDR3 has 15 residues. Germline CDR1 LGHNA, CDR2 YNFKEQ. V was clipped by 1 base and J by 5 bases, with 12 bases between them. CDR3 sequence: CASSQVDRGDQPQHF. For the CDR3, the DNA is TGTGCCAGCAGCCAAGTCGATAGGGGGGATCAGCCCCAGCATTTT.

The table lists this clone with a few counts. The chain carries TRBV19 and TRBJ1-2; 7 positions agree with TRBD1. This CDR3 is 16 amino acids long. CDR1 and CDR2 (germline): LNHDA, SQIVND (reference sequence). V lost 5 bases and J lost 8; bases outside the gene matches: 17. DNA for the CDR3: TGTGCCAGTAGTGAAGATGGGACAGTTAACCTCCGGGGCTACACCTTC. Amino acid sequence: CASSEDGTVNLRGYTF.

This clone showed up just once. The rearrangement uses TRBV6-5 and TRBJ2-1; 11 positions agree with TRBD2. J gave up 4 bases and V 4 bases, and 3 bases lay outside the gene matches. The germline CDR1 and CDR2 sequences are MNHEY and SVGAGI. This CDR3 has 15 residues. CDR3 sequence reads: CASSSSGGKYNEQFF. Here the CDR3 DNA reads TGTGCCAGCAGTTCTAGCGGGGGGAAATACAATGAGCAGTTCTTC.

The gene calls are TRBV11-2 and TRBJ2-1; 8 bases align to TRBD2. Germline V gene data show CDR1 as SGHAT and CDR2 as FQNNGV. V was clipped by 5 bases and J by 7 bases; unmatched bases: 13. The CDR3 length is 16 residues. CDR3 sequence: CASSPRLAGTGNEQFF. CDR3 DNA: TGTGCCAGCAGCCCTCGGCTAGCGGGCACGGGGAATGAGCAGTTCTTC.

As DNA, the CDR3 is TGCGCCAGCAGACTAGCGGGAGGGGTCAATGAGCAGTTCTTC. As protein: CASRLAGGVNEQFF. The chain combines TRBV5-1 with TRBJ2-1; 13 nucleotides align to TRBD2. There are 14 residues in the CDR3. Trimming took 5 bases from V and 6 from J; bases not matched to a gene: 2. CDR1 is SGHRS, CDR2 YFSETQ, per germline. Looking up the rest from reference TRBV5-1 and TRBJ2-1 gives the full variable domain: KAGVTQTPRYLIKTRGQQVTLSCSPISGHRSVSWYQQTPGQGLQFLFEYFSETQRNKGNFPGRFSGRQFSNSRSEMNVSTLELGDSALYLCASRLAGGVNEQFFGPGTRLTVL.

This clone has only one observation. The chain carries TRBV28 and TRBJ1-6; D is uncertain. The CDR3 extends over 20 amino acids. Trimming took 8 bases from V and 4 from J, leaving 30 bases between them. Germline loops: CDR1 MDHEN, CDR2 SYDVKM. The chain's CDR3 is CASGQFGPTRPNGYNSPLHF. The CDR3 DNA is TGTGCCAGCGGCCAGTTCGGACCGACACGACCAAACGGATATAATTCACCCCTCCACTTT.

The chain has TRBV28 and TRBJ2-7, with 10 nucleotides matching TRBD2. CDR3 length: 15 residues. Germline values: CDR1 MDHEN, CDR2 SYDVKM. J was trimmed by 1 base and V by 5 bases; bases with no gene match: 5. As DNA, the CDR3 is TGTGCCAGCAGTCCAAGCGGGAGGGCATCCTACGAGCAGTACTTC. It translates to CASSPSGRASYEQYF.

This chain uses TRBV5-1 with TRBJ2-5, with 11 bases identical to TRBD2. The CDR3 extends over 20 amino acids. Germline CDR1 is SGHRS and CDR2 is YFSETQ. Trimming at V came to 4 bases and at J to 4 bases, leaving 21 bases not matched to a gene. CDR3 loop: CASSIHSGGDWVSRGETQYF. In DNA form, the CDR3 reads TGCGCCAGCAGCATCCATAGCGGGGGGGATTGGGTCTCGCGAGGAGAGACCCAGTACTTC.

The chain couples TRBV25-1 to TRBJ1-2; D remains unclear. Trimming took off 5 bases at V and 8 bases at J, with 9 bases between the two ends. CDR3 length: 11 residues. From germline, CDR1 is MGHDK and CDR2 SYGVNS. The CDR3 sequence is CASSRGYGYTF. As DNA, the CDR3 is TGTGCCAGCAGTAGAGGGTACGGCTACACCTTC.

V and J are TRBV5-1 and TRBJ1-3, with 9 bases matching TRBD1. There are 17 residues in the CDR3. CDR1 is SGHRS and CDR2 is YFSETQ in the germline V gene. V lost 4 bases to trimming and J lost 2 bases; unmatched junction nucleotides: 10. As DNA, the CDR3 is TGCGCCAGCAGCCTAGACCCGGGACAGGGAGCTGGAAACACCATATATTTT. It translates to CASSLDPGQGAGNTIYF.